A single T cell receptor beta chain is shown here with its context. Its target is unknown. The sample belongs to a study of shared clonotypes between healthy human individuals. The study, taken as a whole, reports: Several donors shared around 5.1% of their naive CD4 clonotypes.

Per sorted-subset replicate PCR, input was around 200 ng DNA, representing about 30,000 T cell genomes. Clones were read by immunoSEQ multiplex PCR, and TCRdb kept only the in-frame ones, dropping some. There are around 2.3 million clones in the sample; 95% occur only once, and approximately 0.13% lies in the top ten. Every donor, a Caucasian adult, lived in Nashville, Tennessee. It was into CD45RA+ naive and CD45RA-negative memory subsets that the CD4+ cells were split. What was sequenced was naive CD4+ T cells sorted from blood. Indicated subset: CD45RA+ positively selected. This clonotype originated in a man between 18 and 29 years old in good health.

The CDR3 nucleotides are TGTGCCAGCAGCTTGACCGGGACTAGCGGACGTCGTGTTATTAATGAGCAGTTCTTC. Translating it yields CASSLTGTSGRRVINEQFF. The genes are TRBV5-4 and TRBJ2-1, with TRBD2 identical over 11 bases. V shed 1 base and J 7 bases; nucleotides not matched to a gene: 16. This CDR3 region has 19 residues. Germline assignment: CDR1 SGHNT and CDR2 YYREEE (reference sequence). The variable domain in full, with the rest retrieved from reference TRBV5-4 and TRBJ2-1, is ETGVTQSPTHLIKTRGQQVTLRCSSQSGHNTVSWYQQALGQGPQFIFQYYREEENGRGNFPPRFSGLQFPNYSSELNVNALELDDSALYLCASSLTGTSGRRVINEQFFGPGTRLTVL.